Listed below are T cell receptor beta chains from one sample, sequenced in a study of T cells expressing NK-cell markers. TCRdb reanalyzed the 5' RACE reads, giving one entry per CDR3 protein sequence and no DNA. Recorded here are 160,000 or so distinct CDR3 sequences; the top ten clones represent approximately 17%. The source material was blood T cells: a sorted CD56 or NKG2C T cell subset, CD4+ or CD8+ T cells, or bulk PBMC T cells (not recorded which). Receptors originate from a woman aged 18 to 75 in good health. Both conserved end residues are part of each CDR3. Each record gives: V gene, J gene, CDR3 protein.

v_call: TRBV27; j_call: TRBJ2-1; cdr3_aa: CASRPQPPGVGNSNEQFF
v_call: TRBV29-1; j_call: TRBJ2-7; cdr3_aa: CSVGSLGGEQYF
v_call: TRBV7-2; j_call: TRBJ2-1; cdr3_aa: CASSLQLQGARVF
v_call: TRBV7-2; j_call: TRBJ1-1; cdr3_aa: CASSNQGGDTEAFF
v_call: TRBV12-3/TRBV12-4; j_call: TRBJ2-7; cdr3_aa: CASRVSGRGREQYF
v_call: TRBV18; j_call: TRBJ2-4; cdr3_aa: CASSPPGPQGIQYF
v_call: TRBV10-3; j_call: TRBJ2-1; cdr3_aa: CAISIQGWNEQFF
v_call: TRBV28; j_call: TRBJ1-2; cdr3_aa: CASSFRLYGYTF
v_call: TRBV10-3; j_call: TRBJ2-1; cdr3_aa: CAISVSGVSSYNEQFF
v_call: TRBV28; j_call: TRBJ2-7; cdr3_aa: CASRDGGQGEQYF
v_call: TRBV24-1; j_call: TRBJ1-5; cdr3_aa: CATSRGGINQPQHF
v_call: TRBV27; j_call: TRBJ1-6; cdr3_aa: CASSSRDRNSPLHF
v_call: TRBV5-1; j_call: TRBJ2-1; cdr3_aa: CASTTGGEVYNEQFF
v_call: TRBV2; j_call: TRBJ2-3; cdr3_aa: CASSVNLYTDTQYF
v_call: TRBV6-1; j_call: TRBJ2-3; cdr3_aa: CASSQGTGIIDTQYF
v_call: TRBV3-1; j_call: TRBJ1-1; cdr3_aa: CASSHGVGGTEAFF
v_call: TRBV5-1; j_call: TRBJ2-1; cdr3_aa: CASSPGAEGALNEQFF
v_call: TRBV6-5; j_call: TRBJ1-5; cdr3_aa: CASSYGGGGQPQHF
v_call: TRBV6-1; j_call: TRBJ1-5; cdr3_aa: CASKQTGRGNQPQHF
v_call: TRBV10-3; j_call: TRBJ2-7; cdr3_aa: CAIRAGEIYEQYF
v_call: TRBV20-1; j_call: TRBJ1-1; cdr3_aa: CSASFQGAGEAFF
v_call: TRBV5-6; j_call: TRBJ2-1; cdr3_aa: CASILIYRGDEQFF
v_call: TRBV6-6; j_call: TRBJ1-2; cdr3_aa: CASSYRGGGYTF
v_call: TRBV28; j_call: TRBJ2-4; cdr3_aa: CASSFLGPPAKNIQYF
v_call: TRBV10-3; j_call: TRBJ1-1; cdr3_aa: CATNQGTDRAFF
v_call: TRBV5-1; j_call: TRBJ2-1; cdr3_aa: CASSLVVGAGGGNEQFF
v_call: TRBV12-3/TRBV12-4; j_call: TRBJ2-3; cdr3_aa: CASSSYGTSYRGTDTQYF
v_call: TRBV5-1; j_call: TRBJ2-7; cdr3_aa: CASSLQGVPGYEQYF
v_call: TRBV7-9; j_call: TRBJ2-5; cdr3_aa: CASSFGLAVEETQYF
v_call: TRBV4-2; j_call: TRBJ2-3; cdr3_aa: CASSPRGLAGDTDTQYF
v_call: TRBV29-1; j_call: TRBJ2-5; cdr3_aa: CSVGNRRQETQYF
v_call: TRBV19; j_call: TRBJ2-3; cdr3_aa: CASSSTGWAQYF
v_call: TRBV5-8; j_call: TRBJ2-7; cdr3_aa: CASSFRQDPSYEQYF
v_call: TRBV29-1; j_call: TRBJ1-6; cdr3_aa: CSVEDRGSSPLHF
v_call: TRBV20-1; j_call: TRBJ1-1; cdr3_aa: CSARVQGIVPEAFF
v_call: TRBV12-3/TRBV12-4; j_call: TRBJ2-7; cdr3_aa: CASSRQGFGTYEQYF
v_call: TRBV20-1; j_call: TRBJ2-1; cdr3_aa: CSARLAGQGGAEQFF
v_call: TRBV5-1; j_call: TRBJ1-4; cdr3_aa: CASSQTGPSGNNEKLFF
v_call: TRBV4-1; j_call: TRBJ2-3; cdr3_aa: CASSQTGGTDTQYF